Shown below are 7 T cell receptor beta chains from a single sample sequenced in a study of cytomegalovirus exposure and HLA in healthy donors. The PCR used 60 Vbeta and 13 Jbeta primers. Generated by immunoSEQ multiplex PCR, the TCRdb table keeps only in-frame clones and is missing some. The sample records under 200,000 clones, 65% to 80% being singletons. The sample comprised PBMCs. These receptors originate from a woman aged 45-60 years in good health and CMV-seropositive.

The V gene is TRBV29-1, the J gene TRBJ1-1; 7 nucleotides match TRBD1. CDR1 is SQVTM, CDR2 ANQGSEA, per germline. The CDR3 consists of 14 residues. With 4 bases clipped from V and 4 bases from J, the junction kept 9 bases outside the gene matches. The CDR3 coding sequence is TGCAGCGTTGCTGCAGGTCGACAGGGCACTGAAGCTTTCTTT. It encodes CSVAAGRQGTEAFF.

Only a few counts were recorded for this clone. The V call is TRBV2, the J call TRBJ2-7, with TRBD1 as a possible D gene (6 bases). This CDR3 comprises 14 residues. V was cut by 4 bases and J by 2 bases, with 12 bases left in between. In germline, CDR1 is SNHLY, CDR2 FYNNEI. The CDR3 sequence: CASSATGTPYEQYF. The DNA for the CDR3 is TGTGCCAGCAGTGCGACAGGCACCCCCTACGAGCAGTACTTC.

This clone was seen a single time. This rearrangement joins TRBV7-8 to TRBJ2-5, with D possibly matching TRBD1 (6 bases). CDR3 size: 16 residues. The V gene lost 5 bases and the J gene lost 5 bases, with 21 bases spanning the gap. Germline V lookup: CDR1 SGHVS, CDR2 FQNEAQ. CDR3 nucleotides: TGTGCCAGCAGCCATAGTGGTGGGGGCTTTCCGGAGACCCAGTACTTC. Translating it yields CASSHSGGGFPETQYF.

The V call is TRBV7-6, the J call TRBJ2-2; 10 bases are a match to TRBD2. The CDR3 covers 16 residues. V shed 2 bases and J 1 base; nucleotides not matched to a gene: 1. Germline CDR1 reads SGHVS; CDR2 reads FNYEAQ. The CDR3 sequence is CASSLLAGENTGELFF. CDR3 in DNA: TGTGCCAGCAGCTTACTAGCGGGGGAGAACACCGGGGAGCTGTTTTTT.

This chain uses TRBV10-3 with TRBJ1-2, with 8 bases aligning to TRBD1. With 11 bases clipped from V and 8 bases from J, the junction kept 13 bases outside the gene matches. The CDR3 contains 13 residues. CDR1 ENHRY and CDR2 SYGVKD come from the germline V gene. CDR3 sequence reads: CAFTTDRESGYTF. CDR3 coding DNA: TGTGCCTTTACGACGGACAGGGAGAGCGGCTACACCTTC.

This chain links TRBV2 with TRBJ2-1; 8 nucleotides align to TRBD2. V shed 1 base, J shed 7 bases, and the junction held 3 bases outside the gene matches. Per germline, CDR1 SNHLY and CDR2 FYNNEI. The CDR3 spans 14 residues. The CDR3 sequence is CASSEGGGRNEQFF. CDR3 nucleotides: TGTGCCAGCAGTGAAGGCGGGGGGCGTAATGAGCAGTTCTTC.

The count of this clone is one. This sequence joins TRBV27 and TRBJ2-1, with D tentatively TRBD2 (5 bases). Trimming left V 7 bases short and J 1 base short, with 5 bases between. CDR1 is MNHEY and CDR2 is SMNVEV in the germline V gene (reference sequence). The CDR3 totals 12 residues. The CDR3 region has the DNA TGTGCCAGCAAGCGGTCCTACAATGAGCAGTTCTTC. Translating it yields CASKRSYNEQFF.